This paragraph reports one TCR beta chain. The CDR3 contains 16 residues. The germline V gene encodes CDR1 SQVTM and CDR2 ANQGSEA. J lost 1 base, V lost 4 bases, and 9 bases had no gene match. TCRdb reprocessed the reads with MiXCR, giving one entry per CDR3 protein. The table lists nearly 650,000 distinct CDR3 sequences, about 24% of them singletons, with roughly 8% in the top ten. The sample originates from a study of T cell repertoires in cytomegalovirus infection. The gene calls are TRBV29-1 and TRBJ2-5, with 10 bases identical to TRBD2. This TCR derives from a human donor in good health (CMV status not recorded). Some clones in this sample may be carry-over from other donors' samples. The sequencing sample was made of CD8+ T cells from PBMCs. CDR3: CSVGTSGEPLQETQYF. The CDR3 DNA reads as TGCAGCGTTGGCACTAGCGGGGAGCCCCTCCAAGAGACCCAGTACTTC.